Listed here are 6 T cell receptor beta chains from one sample, sequenced in a study of human T cells and chemical hapten exposure. Specified time point: pre-sensitization, week 0. As for treatment: therapeutic diphenylcyclopropenone sensitization with weekly scalp DPC. TCRdb reprocessed the RACE reads via MiXCR and lists one record per CDR3 protein. The sample has approximately 400,000 distinct CDR3 sequences, 4.5% to 5.5% seen once. Sequencing was performed on whole blood, taken in connection with sensitization to the hapten diphenylcyclopropenone (DPC). Receptor source: a woman between 45 and 65 years old with alopecia areata. Some clones in this sample may be carry-over from other donors' samples.

This clonotype occurred many times. V and J are TRBV7-2 and TRBJ2-7, with 8 nucleotides matching TRBD2. The CDR3 spans 13 residues. The V gene end was trimmed by 10 bases and the J gene end by 1 base; junction bases not matched to a gene: 6. Germline loops: CDR1 SGHTA, CDR2 FQGNSA. The DNA of the CDR3 is TGTGCCACCATGAGCGGGGGATCCTACGAGCAGTACTTC. This encodes CATMSGGSYEQYF.

In this sample, this clonotype turned up many times. This sequence joins TRBV29-1 and TRBJ2-7; perhaps TRBD1 as D (6 bases). V lost 4 bases and J lost 2, with 12 bases in between. The CDR3 totals 13 residues. Germline CDR1 reads SQVTM; CDR2 reads ANQGSEA. CDR3 loop: CSVAVGGTYEQYF. The CDR3 DNA reads as TGCAGCGTTGCGGTAGGGGGTACCTACGAGCAGTACTTC.

This clonotype occurred a few times. The V gene is TRBV28, the J gene TRBJ2-5; no reliable D call. The germline V gene has CDR1 MDHEN and CDR2 SYDVKM. The CDR3 sequence is 16 residues long. Deletions cut 3 bases from V and 1 base from J, with 15 bases between. DNA for the CDR3: TGTGCCAGCAGTTTTGAGCCGAGCGCCCCCCAAGAGACCCAGTACTTC. Residues: CASSFEPSAPQETQYF.

The CDR3 DNA sequence: TGTGCCAGCAGTGGACGGGACCGCAGCTCCTACAATGAGCAGTTCTTC. Its protein product is CASSGRDRSSYNEQFF. This chain uses TRBV12-3 or TRBV12-4 with TRBJ2-1; D could derive from TRBD1 or TRBD2 (5 bases each). Trimming took 5 bases from V and 0 from J, leaving 14 bases between them. The CDR3 consists of 16 residues.

This clonotype was seen repeatedly, ten times or more. The rearrangement links TRBV12-3 or TRBV12-4 to TRBJ2-7, with 11 bases that match TRBD1. Trimming cost V 8 bases and J 2 bases; bases outside gene matches: 5. The CDR3 consists of 14 residues. DNA of the CDR3: TGTGCCAGCCGTCAGGGACAGGGGGCCTACGAGCAGTACTTC. Translation gives CASRQGQGAYEQYF.

This clonotype was observed once. A much larger clone differs by one base, so this may be a read error. The chain carries TRBV6-2 or TRBV6-3 and TRBJ1-1; D call uncertain. Germline V gene sequence: CDR1 MNHEY, CDR2 SVGEGT. The V end was cut by 7 bases, the J end by 6 bases, with 12 bases between. This CDR3 has 12 amino acids. The CDR3 region is CASIHGEPEAFF. The CDR3 DNA is TGTGCCAGCATCCACGGGGAACCTGAAGCTTTCTTT.